This T cell receptor beta chain was retrieved from a study of identical twins. Template switching added a universal primer site, and cDNA bore unique molecular identifiers. TCRdb passed the 5' RACE reads through MiXCR, listing each CDR3 protein once. The sample holds approximately 140,000 distinct CDR3 sequences, around 3.5% seen once. This clonotype showed up just a few times. The CDR3 covers 15 residues. The ends lost 3 bases at V and 0 bases at J; junction bases unmatched: 5. From germline, CDR1 is GTSNPN and CDR2 SVGIG (reference sequence). This sequence originates from a man aged 18 to 30 in good health. Sequenced material: memory T cells sorted from blood. The chain is built from TRBV30 and TRBJ1-3, with TRBD1 matching 7 bases. CDR3 bases: TGTGCCTGGAGCCTGTCAGGGGGCTCTGGAAACACCATATATTTT. It encodes CAWSLSGGSGNTIYF. The complete variable domain, with remaining parts taken from reference TRBV30 and TRBJ1-3, reads SQTIHQWPATLVQPVGSPLSLECTVEGTSNPNLYWYRQAAGRGLQLLFYSVGIGQISSEVPQNLSASRPQDRQFILSSKKLLLSDSGFYLCAWSLSGGSGNTIYFGEGSWLTVV.